Included here is one T cell receptor beta chain sequence, with context. Its specificity is unknown. Pooling of second doses given at about 4 or about 12 weeks was done. This record comes from a study of T cell responses to AZD1222 COVID-19 vaccine. Whole-study results and caveats: Repertoire collection took place solely once the T cell response had peaked.

Clones were sequenced by immunoSEQ multiplex PCR, and TCRdb holds only the in-frame ones, with some missing. The sample contains 150,000 to 200,000 clones, around nine tenths of which appear only once. The sample was peripheral blood, taken 28 days after the second AZD1222 dose. The receptor was isolated from an adult who received the AZD1222 COVID-19 vaccine.

CDR3 amino acids: CATSRDRGEGEKLFF. The DNA of the CDR3 is TGTGCCACCAGCAGAGATCGCGGGGAGGGTGAAAAACTGTTTTTT. This chain joins TRBV15 and TRBJ1-4; D is ambiguous. Trimming took off 0 bases at V and 7 bases at J, with 12 bases between the two ends. This CDR3 is 15 amino acids long. Germline CDR1 reads LNHNV; CDR2 reads YYDKDF (reference sequence).